This entry lists 25 T cell receptor beta chains sequenced from one sample in a study of vaccination effects on CD4 cells after COVID-19. The assay was immunoSEQ multiplex PCR, and TCRdb's table has in-frame clones only and misses some. The table has tens of thousands of clones, around 70% seen once; the top ten hold more than 12%. No antigen has been assigned to these receptors. Prior to sequencing, the ViraFEST assay stimulated PBMC with viral peptide pools, which expanded the antigen-specific CD4+ T cells. The culture ran for around nine days before CD4+ T cells were isolated. The cohort was immunized with two doses of either the BNT162b2 or mRNA-1273 vaccine. This material consisted of CD4+ T cells from PBMCs cultured with HCoV-OC43 spike peptides, taken after COVID-19 vaccination. Stated subset: HCoV-OC43 spike overlapping peptide pool stimulation. Receptor source: a human donor who received a COVID-19 vaccine.

V and J are TRBV5-4 and TRBJ1-2, with 8 bases lining up with TRBD1. CDR1 is SGHNT and CDR2 is YYREEE in the germline V gene (reference sequence). This CDR3 has 15 residues. V lost 5 bases to trimming and J lost 2 bases; unmatched junction nucleotides: 8. The CDR3 sequence is CASSSFGQGNYGYTF. The CDR3 DNA sequence: TGTGCCAGCAGTTCATTTGGACAGGGAAACTATGGCTACACCTTC.

The chain joins TRBV29-1 to TRBJ2-2, with D perhaps TRBD1 or TRBD2 (5 bases each). The CDR3 runs to 12 residues. Germline V lookup: CDR1 SQVTM, CDR2 ANQGSEA. The CDR3 spells CRAGTDTGELFF. The CDR3, as DNA: TGCAGAGCCGGGACGGACACCGGGGAGCTGTTTTTT.

The J gene is TRBJ2-7, the V gene TRBV5-1; 12 bases match TRBD2. This CDR3 is 16 amino acids long. With V trimmed by 3 bases and J by 5 bases, 9 bases remained unmatched. Germline lookup yields CDR1 SGHRS and CDR2 YFSETQ. This CDR3 is CASSSLTSGSLDEQYF. CDR3 in DNA: TGCGCCAGCAGCTCGCTGACTAGCGGGAGCTTGGACGAGCAGTACTTC.

The chain recombines TRBV6-4 with TRBJ2-2; 11 nucleotides match TRBD2. In germline, CDR1 is MRHNA, CDR2 SNTAGT. This CDR3 has 15 amino acids. The V and J ends lost 6 bases and 4 bases, in that order; junction bases with no gene match: 4. The CDR3 bases are TGTGCCAGCAGCCCTACTAGCGGGAGCACCGGGGAGCTGTTTTTT. It codes for CASSPTSGSTGELFF.

The CDR3 DNA reads TGTGCCAGCAGTTTCGGGGGCTCCTACGAGCAGTACTTC. Its translation: CASSFGGSYEQYF. The chain joins TRBV12-3 or TRBV12-4 to TRBJ2-7, with a tentative D call TRBD2 (6 bases). With 3 bases removed from V and 0 bases from J, the gap between germline ends came to 6 bases. This CDR3 is built from 13 residues.

V usage is TRBV18 and J usage is TRBJ2-5; D is possibly TRBD1 (6 bases). The CDR3 extends over 13 amino acids. V dropped 3 bases and J dropped 3 bases, with 8 bases sitting between them. Germline lookup yields CDR1 KGHSH and CDR2 LQKENI. The CDR3 DNA is TGTGCCAGCTCACCCCGGACAGAAGAGACCCAGTACTTC. This gives the protein CASSPRTEETQYF.

The chain combines TRBV27 with TRBJ2-1; TRBD2 matches at 10 bases. The junction had 9 bases not matched to a gene; V was cut back by 4 bases and J by 6 bases. CDR1 is MNHEY, CDR2 SMNVEV, per germline (reference sequence). The CDR3 sequence is 16 residues long. CDR3 sequence: CASSSPSGRAVNEQFF. Written as DNA, the CDR3 is TGTGCCAGCAGTTCCCCGAGCGGGAGGGCGGTCAATGAGCAGTTCTTC.

This clone was counted only a few times. The chain recombines TRBV12-3 or TRBV12-4 with TRBJ1-2; maybe TRBD1 (6 bases). V was cut by 10 bases and J by 5 bases, with 17 bases left in between. The CDR3 extends over 13 amino acids. CDR3: CATGQSAWYGYTF. CDR3 DNA: TGTGCCACAGGACAGTCCGCGTGGTATGGCTACACCTTC.

V usage is TRBV15 and J usage is TRBJ1-1; the D is unclear. The CDR3 has 16 amino acids. V lost 0 bases and J 4 bases, leaving 15 bases between the germline ends. Germline CDR1 and CDR2: LNHNV and YYDKDF (reference sequence). The DNA of the CDR3 is TGTGCCACCAGCAGAGAACTGTTAAATTCAGCCACTGAAGCTTTCTTT. This sequence encodes CATSRELLNSATEAFF.

V is TRBV7-9 and J is TRBJ1-5; possibly TRBD1 for D (5 bases). Germline loops: CDR1 SEHNR, CDR2 FQNEAQ (reference sequence). V lost 5 bases, J lost 6 bases, and 11 bases lay in between. The CDR3 covers 13 residues. The DNA for the CDR3 is TGTGCCAGCAGCGCACAGGTAGGTCAGCCCCAGCATTTT. Translated, it gives CASSAQVGQPQHF.

CDR3: CANQGNEKLFF. The CDR3 DNA reads TGTGCGAATCAGGGAAACGAAAAACTGTTTTTT. This chain links TRBV30 with TRBJ1-4; a weak D match, TRBD1 (5 bases). The germline V gene encodes CDR1 GTSNPN and CDR2 SVGIG (reference sequence). The CDR3 sequence is 11 residues long. Together with reference TRBV30 and TRBJ1-4, the CDR3 gives the full variable domain: SQTIHQWPATLVQPVGSPLSLECTVEGTSNPNLYWYRQAAGRGLQLLFYSVGIGQISSEVPQNLSASRPQDRQFILSSKKLLLSDSGFYLCANQGNEKLFFGSGTQLSVL.

In its sample, this clone was seen a few times. The V gene is TRBV12-3 or TRBV12-4, the J gene TRBJ1-1, with D possibly matching TRBD1 (6 bases). The CDR3 has 11 residues. Trimming took off 6 bases at V and 11 bases at J, with 13 bases between the two ends. This CDR3 reads CASSKQGRAFF. The CDR3 region has the DNA TGTGCCAGCAGCAAACAGGGTCGGGCTTTCTTT.

The genes are TRBV10-3 and TRBJ1-2; perhaps TRBD1 as D (5 bases). The germline V and J ends were trimmed by 10 bases and 2 bases, with 14 bases remaining between them. Germline V gene sequence: CDR1 ENHRY, CDR2 SYGVKD. CDR3 length equals 13 residues. The CDR3 bases are TGTGCCAGCGAGCGGGACGGAAACTATGGCTACACCTTC. This codes for CASERDGNYGYTF.

The chain links TRBV4-2 to TRBJ2-5; 10 bases agree with TRBD2. Germline CDR1 is LGHNA and CDR2 is YNFKEQ. CDR3 length: 16 amino acids. With V trimmed by 0 bases and J by 5 bases, 6 bases remained unmatched. CDR3 residues: CASSQDPSGSVETQYF. The DNA of the CDR3 is TGTGCCAGCAGCCAAGATCCTAGCGGGAGTGTGGAGACCCAGTACTTC.

J is TRBJ1-6 and V is TRBV5-4, with a tentative D call TRBD1 (5 bases). V was shortened by 2 bases and J by 5 bases, with 11 bases between the two germline ends. Germline assignment: CDR1 SGHNT and CDR2 YYREEE (reference sequence). This CDR3 spans 15 amino acids. The CDR3 sequence is CASSFPGRDNSPLHF. The DNA of the CDR3 is TGTGCCAGCAGCTTTCCGGGACGGGATAATTCACCCCTCCACTTT. Filled out from reference TRBV5-4 and TRBJ1-6, the complete variable domain reads ETGVTQSPTHLIKTRGQQVTLRCSSQSGHNTVSWYQQALGQGPQFIFQYYREEENGRGNFPPRFSGLQFPNYSSELNVNALELDDSALYLCASSFPGRDNSPLHFGNGTRLTVT.

This clone came up many times. The chain carries TRBV18 and TRBJ1-1, with D uncertain. Germline loops: CDR1 KGHSH, CDR2 LQKENI. The CDR3 is 15 amino acids. Trimming left V 3 bases short and J 0 bases short, with 11 bases between. Here the CDR3 DNA reads TGTGCCAGCTCACCTCTAAACAAAATGAACACTGAAGCTTTCTTT. Translation gives CASSPLNKMNTEAFF.

The genes are TRBV12-3 or TRBV12-4 and TRBJ2-1; the D is unclear. There are 11 residues in the CDR3. V dropped 3 bases and J dropped 10 bases, with 7 bases sitting between them. The CDR3 DNA sequence: TGTGCCAGCAGTTTTATGTGGGAGCAGTTCTTC. This translates into CASSFMWEQFF.

The V and J genes are TRBV19 and TRBJ2-7; TRBD1 matches 10 bases. V dropped 3 bases and J dropped 2; count of bases not matched to a gene: 7. Per germline, CDR1 LNHDA and CDR2 SQIVND (reference sequence). CDR3 length: 16 residues. The CDR3 nucleotides are TGTGCCAGTAGTATCCTCCCGGGACAGGGGACCTACGAGCAGTACTTC. Translated, it gives CASSILPGQGTYEQYF.

The chain carries TRBV11-3 and TRBJ2-5; 10 bases are shared with TRBD1. There are 15 residues in the CDR3. J gave up 4 bases and V 1 base, and 3 bases lay outside the gene matches. The germline V gene has CDR1 SGHNT and CDR2 YENEEA. DNA of the CDR3: TGTGCCAGCAGCTTAGGGGGACAGGGGCGAGAGACCCAGTACTTC. Amino acids: CASSLGGQGRETQYF.

V and J are TRBV20-1 and TRBJ2-1, with 8 bases lining up with TRBD2. This CDR3 is built from 15 residues. Germline-derived CDR1 and CDR2 are DFQATT and SNEGSKA (reference sequence). V shed 3 bases, J shed 8 bases, and the junction held 12 bases outside the gene matches. CDR3 amino acids: CSASRGGRNGDEQFF. The CDR3 DNA reads as TGCAGTGCTAGTAGGGGCGGGAGGAATGGGGATGAGCAGTTCTTC.

The genes are TRBV7-9 and TRBJ2-7; TRBD2 aligns across 10 bases. Germline CDR1 is SEHNR and CDR2 is FQNEAQ (reference sequence). The CDR3 runs 17 residues. The V and J ends lost 6 bases and 0 bases, in that order; junction bases with no gene match: 11. CDR3 nucleotide sequence: TGTGCCAGCAGACCGACTAGCGGGCGTTCTAGCTCCTACGAGCAGTACTTC. The encoded protein is CASRPTSGRSSSYEQYF.

The chain recombines TRBV9 with TRBJ1-1, with a tentative D call TRBD1 (6 bases). With 0 bases removed from V and 8 bases from J, the gap between germline ends came to 11 bases. The CDR3 has 13 residues. Germline CDR1 SGDLS, CDR2 YYNGEE. The CDR3 DNA reads as TGTGCCAGCAGCGTAGGTTCCGGGACAGAAGCTTTCTTT. It encodes CASSVGSGTEAFF.

The chain carries TRBV20-1 and TRBJ2-2; D unclear. V was clipped by 3 bases and J by 1 base, with 9 bases between them. The CDR3 is 14 residues long. CDR1 DFQATT and CDR2 SNEGSKA come from the germline V gene (reference sequence). The CDR3, as DNA: TGCAGTGCTAGTTATTGGGAGAACACCGGGGAGCTGTTTTTT. Protein sequence: CSASYWENTGELFF.

The chain couples TRBV12-3 or TRBV12-4 to TRBJ1-4; D unclear. V was shortened by 4 bases and J by 8 bases, with 8 bases between the two germline ends. The CDR3 totals 12 residues. The CDR3 loop reads CASSSRREKLFF. Here the CDR3 DNA reads TGTGCCAGCAGTTCCCGGCGAGAAAAACTGTTTTTT.

This rearrangement joins TRBV5-6 to TRBJ2-7, with D unclear. Germline V gene lookup returns CDR1 SGHDT and CDR2 YYEEEE. V was cut by 1 base and J by 3 bases, with 8 bases left in between. There are 13 residues in the CDR3. The CDR3 DNA reads TGTGCCAGCAGCTTGTTCGACGTCTACGAGCAGTACTTC. It specifies CASSLFDVYEQYF.